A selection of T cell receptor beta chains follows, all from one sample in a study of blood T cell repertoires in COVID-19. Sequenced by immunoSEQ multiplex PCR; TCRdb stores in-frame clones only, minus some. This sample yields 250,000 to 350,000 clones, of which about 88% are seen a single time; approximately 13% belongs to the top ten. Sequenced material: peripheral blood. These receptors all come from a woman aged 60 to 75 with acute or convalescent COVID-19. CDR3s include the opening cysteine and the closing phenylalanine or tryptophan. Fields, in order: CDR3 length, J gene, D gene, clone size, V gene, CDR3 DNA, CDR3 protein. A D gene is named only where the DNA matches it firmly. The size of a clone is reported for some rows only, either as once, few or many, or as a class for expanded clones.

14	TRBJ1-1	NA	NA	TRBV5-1	TGCGCCAGCAGCTTAGGGGGTATGAACACTGAAGCTTTCTTT	CASSLGGMNTEAFF
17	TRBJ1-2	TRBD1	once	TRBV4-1	TGCGCCAGCAGCCAGATGGGTCCCGGGACAGGGAAAAGGGGCTACACCTTC	CASSQMGPGTGKRGYTF
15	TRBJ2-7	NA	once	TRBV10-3	TGTGCCATCAGTGAGCCTTACGGTCAATCCTACGAGCAGTACTTC	CAISEPYGQSYEQYF
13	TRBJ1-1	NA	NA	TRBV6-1	TGTGCCAGCAGTGAAGCCTCAGGGACTGAAGCTTTCTTT	CASSEASGTEAFF
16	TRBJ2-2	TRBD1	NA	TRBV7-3	TGTGCCAGCAGCTTAACAGGGGGCTTAAACACCGGGGAGCTGTTTTTT	CASSLTGGLNTGELFF
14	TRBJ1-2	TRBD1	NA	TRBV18	TGTGCCAGCTCACCACAGGGACAGACCTATGGCTACACCTTC	CASSPQGQTYGYTF
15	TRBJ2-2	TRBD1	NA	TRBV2	TGTGCCAGCAGAATGGGACAGGGGAACACCGGGGAGCTGTTTTTT	CASRMGQGNTGELFF
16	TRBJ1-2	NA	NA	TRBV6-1	TGTGCCAGCAGTGTCCCCCGAGGTGCGGAAAACTATGGCTACACCTTC	CASSVPRGAENYGYTF
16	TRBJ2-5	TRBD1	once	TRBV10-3	TGTGCCATCAGCCCGGGACAGGGGAGGGTCGGGGAGACCCAGTACTTC	CAISPGQGRVGETQYF
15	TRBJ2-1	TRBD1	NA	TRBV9	TGTGCCAGCAGCGTAAACCCGGGACAGGGGAATGAGCAGTTCTTC	CASSVNPGQGNEQFF
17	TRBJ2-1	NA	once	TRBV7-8	TGTGCCAGCAGCCGGGGGGCAGGGACGAGTTACGACAATGAGCAGTTCTTC	CASSRGAGTSYDNEQFF
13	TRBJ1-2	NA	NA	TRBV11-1	TGTGCCAGCAGCTTAGGCACCCAGGGAGGCTACACCTTC	CASSLGTQGGYTF
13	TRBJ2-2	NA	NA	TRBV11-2	TGTGCCAGCAGCTTCGTCCTCACCGGGGAGCTGTTTTTT	CASSFVLTGELFF
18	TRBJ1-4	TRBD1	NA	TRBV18	TGTGCCAGCTCACCAACCGTCCCGGGACAGGGAGCTAATGAAAAACTGTTTTTT	CASSPTVPGQGANEKLFF